This T cell receptor (beta chain) stems from a study of T cell repertoires in cytomegalovirus infection. In this sample, this clonotype turned up many times. Trimming stripped 3 bases from V and 4 bases from J, with 9 bases between. Germline-derived CDR1 and CDR2 are MDHEN and SYDVKM. The CDR3 contains 13 residues. TCRdb recomputed calls from the reads with MiXCR, one row per CDR3 protein. Of about 490,000 distinct CDR3 sequences listed, around 11% are singletons. This sequence was found in a human donor in good health (CMV status not recorded). Some clones in this sample may be carry-over from other donors' samples. This chain links TRBV28 with TRBJ1-2; D call uncertain. The specimen sequenced was PBMCs. CDR3 sequence: CASSLSQPYGYTF. CDR3 nucleotide sequence: TGTGCCAGCAGTTTGAGTCAGCCCTATGGCTACACCTTC.